The 7 T cell receptor beta chains in this list originate from one sample, sequenced in a study of OX40 agonist ivuxolimab in advanced cancers. The data were produced by immunoSEQ multiplex PCR, yet TCRdb's version contains in-frame clones alone and is incomplete. The repertoire holds tens of thousands of clones, with 85% to 90% as singletons. The input for sequencing was CD4+ or CD8+ T cells sorted from blood, taken in a trial of the OX40 agonist ivuxolimab. Receptor source: an adult with an advanced solid tumor such as melanoma, head and neck, liver or kidney cancer.

The chain employs TRBV18 and TRBJ2-2, with D uncertain. Germline V CDR1 and CDR2: KGHSH, LQKENI. The CDR3 runs to 14 residues. V was pared by 2 bases and J by 6 bases, with 10 bases between. CDR3 sequence reads: CASSPSPRAGELFF. DNA for the CDR3: TGTGCCAGCTCACCAAGCCCTAGGGCCGGGGAGCTGTTTTTT.

The gene calls are TRBV2 and TRBJ2-7; 13 bases agree with TRBD2. The CDR3 is 17 residues long. V shed 2 bases and J 6 bases; nucleotides not matched to a gene: 10. Germline loops: CDR1 SNHLY, CDR2 FYNNEI. CDR3 residues: CASSESPRTSGGGEQYF. The CDR3 DNA follows: TGTGCCAGCAGTGAAAGTCCCCGGACTAGCGGGGGAGGCGAGCAGTACTTC.

J is TRBJ2-1 and V is TRBV7-3, with D perhaps matching TRBD1 or TRBD2 (5 bases each). V lost 5 bases, J lost 10 bases, and 12 bases lay in between. The CDR3 is 12 amino acids. Per the germline V gene, CDR1 is SGHTA and CDR2 is FQGTGA. Here the CDR3 reads CASSPSRDEQFF. The DNA of the CDR3 is TGTGCCAGCAGCCCCTCACGGGACGAGCAGTTCTTC.

J is TRBJ1-1 and V is TRBV19; D not resolved. With 6 bases removed from V and 1 base from J, the gap between germline ends came to 12 bases. The CDR3 extends over 14 amino acids. Germline V gives CDR1 LNHDA, CDR2 SQIVND (reference sequence). The CDR3 spells CASSPGRQNTEAFF. CDR3 coding DNA: TGTGCCAGTAGCCCCGGACGCCAGAACACTGAAGCTTTCTTT.

V is TRBV10-3 and J is TRBJ2-3, with a tentative D call TRBD1 (6 bases). This CDR3 comprises 17 residues. Between the trimmed V and J ends, which lost 0 bases and 4 bases, there was a span of 17 bases. The germline V gene has CDR1 ENHRY and CDR2 SYGVKD. DNA of the CDR3: TGTGCCATCAGTGAGTCGATGCGGGCAGGGGTGCCAGATACGCAGTATTTT. Translating gives CAISESMRAGVPDTQYF.

The genes are TRBV9 and TRBJ1-6; D call uncertain. V was pared by 5 bases and J by 6 bases, with 18 bases between. Germline-derived CDR1 and CDR2 are SGDLS and YYNGEE. The CDR3 totals 16 residues. In DNA form, the CDR3 reads TGTGCCAGCAGTCTAGACCTGGGAGGATCTAATTCACCCCTCCACTTT. Residues: CASSLDLGGSNSPLHF.

J is TRBJ1-1 and V is TRBV6-5, with unresolved D. Germline V gene data show CDR1 as MNHEY and CDR2 as SVGAGI. The CDR3 totals 14 residues. V was cut by 3 bases and J by 1 base, with 9 bases left in between. The CDR3 DNA reads TGTGCCAGCAGTTATTCCGAGAAGAACACTGAAGCTTTCTTT. This encodes CASSYSEKNTEAFF.